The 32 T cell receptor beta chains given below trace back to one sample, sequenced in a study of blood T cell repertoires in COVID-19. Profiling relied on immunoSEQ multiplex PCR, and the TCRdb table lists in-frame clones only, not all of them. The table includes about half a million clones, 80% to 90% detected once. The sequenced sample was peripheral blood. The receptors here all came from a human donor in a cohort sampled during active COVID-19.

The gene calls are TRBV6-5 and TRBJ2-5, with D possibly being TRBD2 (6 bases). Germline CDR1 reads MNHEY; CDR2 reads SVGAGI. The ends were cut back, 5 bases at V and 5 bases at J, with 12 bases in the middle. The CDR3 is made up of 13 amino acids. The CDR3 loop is CASSSLAVETQYF. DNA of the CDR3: TGTGCCAGCAGTAGTTTAGCGGTCGAGACCCAGTACTTC.

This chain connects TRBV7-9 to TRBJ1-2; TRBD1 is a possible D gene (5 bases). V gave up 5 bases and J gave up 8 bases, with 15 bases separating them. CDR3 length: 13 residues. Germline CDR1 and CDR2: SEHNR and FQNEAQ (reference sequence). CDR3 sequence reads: CASSPLGRRGYTF. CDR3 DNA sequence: TGTGCCAGCAGCCCTCTGGGGCGGCGGGGCTACACCTTC.

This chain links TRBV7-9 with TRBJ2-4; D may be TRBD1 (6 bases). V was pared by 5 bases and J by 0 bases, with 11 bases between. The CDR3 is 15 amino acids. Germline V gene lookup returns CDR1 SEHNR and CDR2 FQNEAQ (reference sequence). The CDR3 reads CASSQTGLAKNIQYF. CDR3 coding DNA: TGTGCCAGCAGCCAAACAGGGCTAGCCAAAAACATTCAGTACTTC.

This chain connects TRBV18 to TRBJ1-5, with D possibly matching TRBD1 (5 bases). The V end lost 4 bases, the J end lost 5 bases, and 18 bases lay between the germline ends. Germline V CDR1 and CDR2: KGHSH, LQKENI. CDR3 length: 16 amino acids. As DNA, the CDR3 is TGTGCCAGCTCACAGCAGGGATTTCGGGCCTATCAGCCCCAGCATTTT. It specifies CASSQQGFRAYQPQHF.

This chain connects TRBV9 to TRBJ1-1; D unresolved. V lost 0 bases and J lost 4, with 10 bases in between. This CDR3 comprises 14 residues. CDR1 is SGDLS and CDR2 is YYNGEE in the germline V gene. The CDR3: CASSVAGHSTEAFF. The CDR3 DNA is TGTGCCAGCAGCGTAGCCGGTCACTCCACTGAAGCTTTCTTT.

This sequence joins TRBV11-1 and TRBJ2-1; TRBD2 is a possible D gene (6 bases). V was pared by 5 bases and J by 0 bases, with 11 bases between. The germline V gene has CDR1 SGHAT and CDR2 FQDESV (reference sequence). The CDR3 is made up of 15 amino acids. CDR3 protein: CASSQAGSSYNEQFF. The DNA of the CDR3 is TGTGCCAGCAGCCAAGCGGGTAGCTCCTACAATGAGCAGTTCTTC.

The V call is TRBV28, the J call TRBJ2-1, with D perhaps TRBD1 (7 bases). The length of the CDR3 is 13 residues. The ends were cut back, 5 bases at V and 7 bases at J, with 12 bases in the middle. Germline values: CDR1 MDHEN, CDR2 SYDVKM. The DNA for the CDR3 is TGTGCCAGCAGTCCGACAGGGAGGAATGAGCAGTTCTTC. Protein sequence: CASSPTGRNEQFF.

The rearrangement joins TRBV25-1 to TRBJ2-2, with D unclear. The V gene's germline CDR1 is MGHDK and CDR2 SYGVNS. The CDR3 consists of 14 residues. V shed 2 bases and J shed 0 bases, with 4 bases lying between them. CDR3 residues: CASSEPTNTGELFF. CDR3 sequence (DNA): TGTGCCAGCAGTGAACCTACGAACACCGGGGAGCTGTTTTTT.

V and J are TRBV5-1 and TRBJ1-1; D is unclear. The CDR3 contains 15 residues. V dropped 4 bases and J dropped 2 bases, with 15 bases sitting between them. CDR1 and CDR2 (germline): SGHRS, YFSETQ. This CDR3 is CASSPWAEPNTEAFF. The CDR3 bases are TGCGCCAGCAGCCCCTGGGCAGAACCTAACACTGAAGCTTTCTTT.

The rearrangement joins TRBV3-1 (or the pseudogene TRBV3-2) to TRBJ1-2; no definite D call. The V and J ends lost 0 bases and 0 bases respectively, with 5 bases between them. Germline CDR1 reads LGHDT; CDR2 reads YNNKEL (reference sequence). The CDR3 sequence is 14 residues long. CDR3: CASSQDPSNYGYTF. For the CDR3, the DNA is TGTGCCAGCAGCCAAGATCCGTCTAACTATGGCTACACCTTC.

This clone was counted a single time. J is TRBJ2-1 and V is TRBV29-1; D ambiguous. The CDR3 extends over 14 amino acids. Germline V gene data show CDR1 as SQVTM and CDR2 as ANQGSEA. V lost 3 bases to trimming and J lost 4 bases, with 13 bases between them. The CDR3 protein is CSVEPDLGYNEQFF. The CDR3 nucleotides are TGCAGCGTTGAGCCCGACCTCGGGTACAATGAGCAGTTCTTC.

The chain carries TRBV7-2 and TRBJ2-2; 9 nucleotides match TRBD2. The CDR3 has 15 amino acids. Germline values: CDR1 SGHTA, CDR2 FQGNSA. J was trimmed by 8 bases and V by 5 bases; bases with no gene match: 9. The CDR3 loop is CASSPTSGSGGELFF. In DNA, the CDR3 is TGTGCCAGCAGCCCGACTAGCGGCTCAGGGGGGGAGCTGTTTTTT.

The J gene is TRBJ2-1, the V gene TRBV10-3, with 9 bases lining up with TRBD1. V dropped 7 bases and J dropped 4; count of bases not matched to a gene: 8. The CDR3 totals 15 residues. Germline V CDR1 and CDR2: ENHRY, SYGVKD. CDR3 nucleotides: TGTGCCATCATGACCGGGACAGGGAAGTACAATGAGCAGTTCTTC. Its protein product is CAIMTGTGKYNEQFF.

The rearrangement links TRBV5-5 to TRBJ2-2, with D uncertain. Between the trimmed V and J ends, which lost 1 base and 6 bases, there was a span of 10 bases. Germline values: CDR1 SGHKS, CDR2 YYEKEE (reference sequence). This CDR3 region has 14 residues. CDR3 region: CASSLIVTSGELFF. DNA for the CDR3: TGTGCCAGCAGCTTGATAGTAACGTCCGGGGAGCTGTTTTTT.

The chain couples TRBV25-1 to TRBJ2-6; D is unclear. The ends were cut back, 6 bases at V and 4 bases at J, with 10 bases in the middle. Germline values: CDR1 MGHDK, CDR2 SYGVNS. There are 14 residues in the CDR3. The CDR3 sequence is CASRGPSGANVLTF. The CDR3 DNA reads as TGTGCCAGCAGGGGCCCCTCCGGGGCCAACGTCCTGACTTTC.

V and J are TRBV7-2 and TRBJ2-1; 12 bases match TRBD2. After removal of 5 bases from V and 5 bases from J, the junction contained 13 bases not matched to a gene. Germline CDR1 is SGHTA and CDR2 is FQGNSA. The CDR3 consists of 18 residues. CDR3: CASSLYRGLAGENNEQFF. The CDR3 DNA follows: TGTGCCAGCAGCCTCTATAGGGGACTAGCGGGCGAGAACAATGAGCAGTTCTTC.

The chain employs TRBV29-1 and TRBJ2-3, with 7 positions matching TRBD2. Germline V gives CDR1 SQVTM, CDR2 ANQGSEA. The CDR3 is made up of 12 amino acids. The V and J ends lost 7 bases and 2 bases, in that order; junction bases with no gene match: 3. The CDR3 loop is CSAAGPTDTQYF. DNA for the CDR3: TGCAGCGCAGCGGGACCCACAGATACGCAGTATTTT.

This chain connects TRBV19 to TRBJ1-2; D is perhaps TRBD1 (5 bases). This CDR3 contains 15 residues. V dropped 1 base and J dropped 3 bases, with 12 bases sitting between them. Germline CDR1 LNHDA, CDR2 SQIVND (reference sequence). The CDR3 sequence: CASSIVGTGDYGYTF. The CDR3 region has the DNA TGTGCCAGTAGTATAGTAGGAACAGGCGACTATGGCTACACCTTC. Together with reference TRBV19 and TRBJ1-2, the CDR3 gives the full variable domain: DGGITQSPKYLFRKEGQNVTLSCEQNLNHDAMYWYRQDPGQGLRLIYYSQIVNDFQKGDIAEGYSVSREKKESFPLTVTSAQKNPTAFYLCASSIVGTGDYGYTFGSGTRLTVV.

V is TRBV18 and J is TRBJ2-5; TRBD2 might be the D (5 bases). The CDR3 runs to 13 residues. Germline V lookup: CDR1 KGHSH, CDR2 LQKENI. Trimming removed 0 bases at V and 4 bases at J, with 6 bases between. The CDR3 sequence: CASSPPSGETQYF. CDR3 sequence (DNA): TGTGCCAGCTCACCACCGAGCGGAGAGACCCAGTACTTC.

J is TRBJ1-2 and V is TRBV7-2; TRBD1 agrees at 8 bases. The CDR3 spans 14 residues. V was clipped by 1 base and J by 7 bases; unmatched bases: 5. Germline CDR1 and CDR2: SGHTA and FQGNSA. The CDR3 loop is CASSLVRGPGGYTF. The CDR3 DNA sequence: TGTGCCAGCAGCTTAGTCAGGGGGCCTGGTGGCTACACCTTC.

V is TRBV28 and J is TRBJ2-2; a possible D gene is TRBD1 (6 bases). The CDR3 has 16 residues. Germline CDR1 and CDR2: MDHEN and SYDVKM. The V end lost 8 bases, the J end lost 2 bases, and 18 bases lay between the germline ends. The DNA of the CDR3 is TGTGCCAGCTTAAAATCAGGGACAACTAACACCGGGGAGCTGTTTTTT. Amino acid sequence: CASLKSGTTNTGELFF.

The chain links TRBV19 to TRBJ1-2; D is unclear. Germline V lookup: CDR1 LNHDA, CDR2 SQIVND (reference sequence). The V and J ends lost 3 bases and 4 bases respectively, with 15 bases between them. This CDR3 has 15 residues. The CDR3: CASSMGGPSFYGYTF. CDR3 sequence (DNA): TGTGCCAGTAGTATGGGCGGGCCGTCTTTCTATGGCTACACCTTC.

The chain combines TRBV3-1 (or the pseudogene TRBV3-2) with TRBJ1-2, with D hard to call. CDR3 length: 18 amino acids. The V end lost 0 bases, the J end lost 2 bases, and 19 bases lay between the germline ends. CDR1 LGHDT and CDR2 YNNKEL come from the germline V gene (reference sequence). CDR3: CASSQDLPHGDKNYGYTF. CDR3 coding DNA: TGTGCCAGCAGCCAAGATCTTCCACACGGGGATAAAAACTATGGCTACACCTTC.

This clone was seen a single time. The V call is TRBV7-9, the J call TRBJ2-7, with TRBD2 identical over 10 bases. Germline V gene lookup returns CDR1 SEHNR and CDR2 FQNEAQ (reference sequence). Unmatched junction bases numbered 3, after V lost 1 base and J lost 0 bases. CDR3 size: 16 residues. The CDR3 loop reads CASSLVLAGVSYEQYF. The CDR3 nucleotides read TGTGCCAGCAGCTTAGTCCTAGCGGGAGTCTCCTACGAGCAGTACTTC.

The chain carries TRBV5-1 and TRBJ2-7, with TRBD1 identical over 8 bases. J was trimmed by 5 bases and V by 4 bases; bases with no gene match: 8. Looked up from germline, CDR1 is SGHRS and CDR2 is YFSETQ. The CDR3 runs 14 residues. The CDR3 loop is CASSTTTGVDEQYF. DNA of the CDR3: TGCGCCAGCAGCACGACGACAGGGGTTGACGAGCAGTACTTC.

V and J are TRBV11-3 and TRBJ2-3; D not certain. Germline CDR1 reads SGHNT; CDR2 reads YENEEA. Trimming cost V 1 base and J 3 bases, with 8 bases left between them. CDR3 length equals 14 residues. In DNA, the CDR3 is TGTGCCAGCAGCTTAGGTCGAGTGACAGATACGCAGTATTTT. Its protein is CASSLGRVTDTQYF.

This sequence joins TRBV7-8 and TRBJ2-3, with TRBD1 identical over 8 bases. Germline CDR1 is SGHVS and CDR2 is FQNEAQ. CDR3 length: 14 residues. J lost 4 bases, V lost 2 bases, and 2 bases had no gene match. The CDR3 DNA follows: TGTGCCAGCAGCTTAACGGACAGGGCAGATACGCAGTATTTT. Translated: CASSLTDRADTQYF.

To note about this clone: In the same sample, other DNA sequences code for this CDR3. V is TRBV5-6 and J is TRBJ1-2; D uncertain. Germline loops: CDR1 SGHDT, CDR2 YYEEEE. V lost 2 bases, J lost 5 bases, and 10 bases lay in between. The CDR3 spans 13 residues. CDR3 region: CASSLAGVYGYTF. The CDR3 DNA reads TGTGCCAGCAGCTTAGCCGGGGTGTATGGCTACACCTTC. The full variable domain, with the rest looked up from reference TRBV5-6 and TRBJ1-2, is DAGVTQSPTHLIKTRGQQVTLRCSPKSGHDTVSWYQQALGQGPQFIFQYYEEEERQRGNFPDRFSGHQFPNYSSELNVNALLLGDSALYLCASSLAGVYGYTFGSGTRLTVV.

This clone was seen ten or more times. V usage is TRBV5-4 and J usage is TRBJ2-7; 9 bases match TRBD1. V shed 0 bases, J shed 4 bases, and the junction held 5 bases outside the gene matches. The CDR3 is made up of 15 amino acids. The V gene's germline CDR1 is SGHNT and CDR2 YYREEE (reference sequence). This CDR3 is CASSLEDRGGYEQYF. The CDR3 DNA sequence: TGTGCCAGCAGCTTGGAGGACAGGGGAGGTTACGAGCAGTACTTC.

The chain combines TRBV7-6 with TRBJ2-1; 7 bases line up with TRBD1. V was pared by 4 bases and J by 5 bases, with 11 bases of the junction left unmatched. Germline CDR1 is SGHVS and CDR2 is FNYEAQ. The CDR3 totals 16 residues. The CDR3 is CASSSSEGTVDNEQFF. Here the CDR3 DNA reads TGTGCCAGCAGCTCATCGGAAGGGACAGTAGACAATGAGCAGTTCTTC.

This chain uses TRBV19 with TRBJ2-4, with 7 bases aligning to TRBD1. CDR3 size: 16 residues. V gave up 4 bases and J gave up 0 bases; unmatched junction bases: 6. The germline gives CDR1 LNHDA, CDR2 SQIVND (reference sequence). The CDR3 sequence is CASSRRDSLAKNIQYF. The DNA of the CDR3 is TGTGCCAGTAGTAGACGGGACAGTCTAGCCAAAAACATTCAGTACTTC.

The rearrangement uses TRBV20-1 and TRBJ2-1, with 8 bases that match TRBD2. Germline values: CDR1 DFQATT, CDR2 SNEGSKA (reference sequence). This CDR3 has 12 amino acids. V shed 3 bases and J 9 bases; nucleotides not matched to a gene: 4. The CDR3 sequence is CSASPTSAEQFF. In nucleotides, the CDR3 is TGCAGTGCTAGTCCGACTAGCGCTGAGCAGTTCTTC.